The present T cell receptor (beta chain) was sequenced within a study of T cells in women clearing cervical HPV infection. Background on the study: Blood came at first lesion visit for cases, post-clearance for controls.

TCRdb keeps only in-frame clones here, not all; method: immunoSEQ multiplex PCR. The sample spans under 45,000 clones; the ten largest clones claim 1.4%. CDR3 length: 14 amino acids. The V segment lost 4 bases and the J segment 4 bases; nucleotides outside the gene matches: 3. Germline assignment: CDR1 KGHSH and CDR2 LQKENI. On this clone itself: Its antigen remains unidentified. The CDR3 end lies 3 residues beyond the end of the read and is filled in from the germline J gene.

Study findings and constraints: Repertoire richness, not evenness, was significantly elevated in CIN3+ cases versus controls.

Prevalent HPV16 infections were excluded; only incident single HPV16 infections included. This receptor was identified in a woman aged 18-69 years with a cervical HPV16 infection that either progressed to CIN3+ or cleared (not recorded which). The rearrangement links TRBV18 to TRBJ2-7, with 11 bases fitting TRBD1. The source material was blood buffy coat. CDR3 sequence reads: CASSLGQGEYEQYF. CDR3 DNA, as far as it was read: TGTGCCAGCTCACTGGGACAGGGGGAATACGAG.